The clone carrying this T cell receptor (beta chain) was observed a few times. Germline assignment: CDR1 MNHEY and CDR2 SVGAGI. The CDR3 runs to 15 residues. The J segment lost 0 bases and the V segment lost 2 bases, leaving 3 bases of the junction unmatched. Sequencing used immunoSEQ multiplex PCR; TCRdb keeps in-frame clones, though not all of them. The sample comprises some 130,000 clones, about 95% of which are singletons, and about 3.5% rests with the top ten. The data were taken from a study of control samples from healthy donors and cancer patients. The TCR was taken from a man aged 25 to 40 in good health. Material for sequencing was blood. This chain uses TRBV6-5 with TRBJ2-7; 8 bases align to TRBD2. The CDR3 sequence is CASSYLAGSSYEQYF. CDR3 in DNA: TGTGCCAGCAGTTACCTAGCGGGTAGCTCCTACGAGCAGTACTTC.